This TCR beta chain originates from a study of T cell changes during pregnancy in multiple sclerosis. In germline, CDR1 is MGHRA, CDR2 YSYEKL. CDR3 length: 14 residues. V lost 1 base to trimming and J lost 3 bases, with 7 bases between them. Produced via immunoSEQ multiplex PCR; TCRdb's table is partial and in-frame only. The repertoire holds under 70,000 clones, with approximately 91% as singletons. This TCR was sampled from a female donor with multiple sclerosis, enrolled in a pregnancy study. This chain uses TRBV4-1 with TRBJ1-5, with D unresolved. The starting material was peripheral blood, obtained in the second trimester of pregnancy. CDR3 in DNA: TGCGCCAGCAGCCAAGGACAAGCCAATCAGCCCCAGCATTTT. Its protein product is CASSQGQANQPQHF.